The entry below describes one T cell receptor beta chain. This clone's antigen is unknown. Base qualities are not at hand, and no much larger clone is one base apart. The germline V gene encodes CDR1 SQVTM and CDR2 ANQGSEA. The cysteine opens and the phenylalanine closes a CDR3 of 17 amino acids. The read is trimmed to its CDR3 DNA, 51 bases read in frame from base 1. Trimming takes 4 bases off V and 11 bases off J; junction bases not matched to a gene: 23. Using the deep immunoSEQ assay, multiplex PCR amplified TCR CDR3 regions from genomic DNA. Extracted genomic DNA from each cell subset was spread evenly across all wells of several immunoSEQ 96-well plates, with each plate serving as a replicate. For sorted subsets, approximately 190 ng genomic DNA, equal to about 30,000 T cell genomes, was loaded into each replicate PCR. Purified libraries were quantified with a Qubit 3.0 fluorometer, sized on a Bioanalyzer 2100, and re-quantified with the KAPA Library Quantification kit. Every immunoSEQ 96-well plate was sequenced on a dedicated single-read 150-cycle Illumina NextSeq 550 flow cell. From the authors' description of their analysis: Because the immunoSEQ output held only junctional sequences and lacked quality scores, the filtering could not match the filtering applied to full-length reads. Sequences were annotated with PyIR, a Python wrapper for IgBLAST v1.9, using IMGT germline references to assign V/J genes and CDR3. Reads with weak V/J assignments (E-value above 1e-6), missing CDR3, stop codons, out-of-frame junctions, or ambiguous translated residues were removed. V3J clonotypes were defined by identical inferred V gene, J gene, and CDR3 amino acid sequence. Percentage overlap between repertoires was computed as shared unique clonotypes divided by the size of the smaller repertoire. Repertoire richness was assessed with RTK rarefaction, the Chao1 estimator, and Recon v2.1 estimates of unobserved clonotypes. OLGA was used to compute generation probabilities for all TCRbeta clonotypes that the gDNA method yielded from a few donors. Imported from immuneACCESS, the table was reduced by TCRdb to in-frame sequences with V and J called. These copies leave out some clones; in studies compared against another copy, an unresolved V gene accounts for under half, and the cause of the remainder is not known. The D gene and trimming were derived from the DNA, and the V and J assignments and clone size from that table. Across this sample there are approximately 740,000 clones, with about 74% seen only once. 1.5% to 2% of the sample goes to the ten largest clones.

These data belong to a study of shared clonotypes between healthy human individuals (dated by TCRdb to about 2020). Study-wide context: A few men and a couple of women, aged 18 to 49 years, made up the cohort. For each donor, CD4 naive and CD4 memory were each given three plates, CD8 naive was given two plates, and CD8 memory was given one plate. Blood TCR repertoires of about 5 healthy adults were deeply sequenced to estimate repertoire size and the extent of clonotype sharing between individuals. Different laboratories and diverse techniques were used to prepare libraries and sequence TCR repertoires, to increase sequencing depth and limit assay-specific biases. Leukapheresis yielded between about 0.8 and 9.5 billion PBMCs per donor.

General findings and caveats noted by the study authors: Sampling was restricted to blood, and TCR repertoires in tissues likely differ from the TCR repertoires found in blood. When a few donors were compared, the shared fraction of clonotypes was about 5% for naive CD4, roughly 3.4% for naive CD8, 2.3% for memory CD4, and roughly 0.4% for memory CD8. Clonotypes shared by all four sorted-subset donors showed higher generation probabilities than non-shared clonotypes. Because the study included a small number of donors, the genetic and exposure-history diversity represented was limited. Even with the large sequencing depth, rarefaction of the sorted-subset datasets indicated that sequencing was incomplete. Pairwise subsampling led to the expectation that sequencing depth would affect the degree of clonotype sharing among donors. Estimated clonotype richness was generally larger for naive than for memory subsets.

Donors were healthy HIV-negative adults with no recently reported acute infections or vaccinations. Only Caucasian adults living in Nashville, Tennessee, USA were represented among the donors. Magnetic negative selection was used to enrich CD4+ T cells, after which naive cells were positively selected on CD45RA and the negative fraction became the memory subset. Blood was collected by leukapheresis, and PBMCs were isolated by Ficoll-Histopaque density gradient centrifugation and then cryopreserved in liquid nitrogen vapor phase. Purity and quantity of every magnetically sorted T cell population were checked by analytical flow cytometry. Genomic DNA was isolated from every sorted fraction and measured by UV absorbance on a Nanodrop 2000c.

Sequenced input: memory CD4+ T cells sorted from blood. The cell subset or site label, as the study defines it: CD45RA-negative fraction. The TCR originated in a woman aged 25 to 39 in good health. This receptor chain uses TRBV29-1 and TRBJ2-5; 9 nucleotides in the junction match TRBD1. DNA sequence: TGCAGCGTTGCCAGAACCGGGACAGGGACCCCGAGGGGGGAGCAGTACTTC. Its product reads: CSVARTGTGTPRGEQYF.